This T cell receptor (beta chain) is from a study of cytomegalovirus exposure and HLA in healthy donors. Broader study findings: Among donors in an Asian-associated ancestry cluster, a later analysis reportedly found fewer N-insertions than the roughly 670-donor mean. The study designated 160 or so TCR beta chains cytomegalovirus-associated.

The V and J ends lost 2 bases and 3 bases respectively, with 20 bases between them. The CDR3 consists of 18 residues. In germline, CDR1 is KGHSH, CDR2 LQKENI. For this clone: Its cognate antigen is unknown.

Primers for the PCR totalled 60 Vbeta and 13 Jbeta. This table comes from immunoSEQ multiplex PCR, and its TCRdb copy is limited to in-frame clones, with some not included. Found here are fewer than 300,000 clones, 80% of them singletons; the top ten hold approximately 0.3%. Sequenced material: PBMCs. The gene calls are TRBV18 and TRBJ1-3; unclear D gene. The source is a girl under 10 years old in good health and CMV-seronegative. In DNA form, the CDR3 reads TGTGCCAGCTCACCAGAATCCCGGCGGCGGTTAAATGGAAACACCATATATTTT. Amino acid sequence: CASSPESRRRLNGNTIYF.